The T cell receptor (beta chain) under discussion was sequenced for a study of T cells in Graves' hyperthyroidism and ophthalmopathy (dated by TCRdb to about 2019). As for the study more broadly: Peripheral blood samples were taken at initial diagnosis, before any treatment was given. For training and testing, the 100 or so patients in the discovery cohort were randomly divided in a 7:3 ratio. Prospective prediction of ophthalmopathy was tested in an independent validation cohort consisting of roughly 20 hyperthyroidism patients and around 16 patients who later progressed to ophthalmopathy. The paper reports TCR Vbeta CDR3 sequencing of over 130 peripheral blood samples: some 41 ophthalmopathy, under 80 hyperthyroidism and some 17 progressor patients. To identify TCR V-J signatures that set the groups apart, the researchers used a discovery cohort of 100 patients, made up of roughly 45 with Graves' ophthalmopathy and some 55 with stable Graves' hyperthyroidism. In more than 5 Graves' hyperthyroidism patients, the study also compared T-cell repertoires from thyroid tissue with T-cell repertoires from blood. Once sampling was done, hyperthyroidism patients were given methimazole at a starting dose of 30 mg daily, whereas ophthalmopathy patients were given high-dose intravenous methylprednisolone.

A patient counted as having stable Graves' hyperthyroidism if no progression to ophthalmopathy occurred over 18 months of follow-up. Hyperthyroidism patients were newly diagnosed, with disease duration under 2 months, and aged 18 to 65 years. The study excluded patients with uncontrolled infections, other autoimmune diseases, pregnancy or lactation. Diagnoses relied on clinical symptoms, serum thyroxine and TRAb, thyroid ultrasound and orbital computed tomography. PBMCs were isolated from more than 8 ml of fresh peripheral blood by Ficoll-Paque density gradient centrifugation. Total RNA was extracted with Trizol reagent, and quality was checked on an Agilent 2100 Bioanalyzer. TCR beta CDR3 regions were amplified from RNA transcripts. A first-round RT-PCR of the TCR CDR3 used the HTBI primer set with the Qiagen OneStep RT-PCR kit. The libraries were constructed in a second round of multiplex PCR and then size-selected and purified. Sequencing of the libraries was done on an Illumina HiSeq2000 using paired-end 100 bp reads. The authors' pipeline ran thus. SOAPnuke was used to process the raw data, removing reads that contained adapters or uncalled bases, had a mean Phred below 15, or lacked an exact match to the constant primer or identifier. COPE v1.2.5 was used to merge high-quality paired reads, and clonotypes were defined as unique nucleotide sequences. Clonotypes were aligned to IMGT TRBV, TRBD and TRBJ reference segments using MiTCR v1.1. The analysis was restricted to V-J combinations with a frequency above 0.0001, which together covered 98% to 99.2% of the repertoires. The TCS score was defined as the ratio of F50 (clonal expansion) to E x V (chaos), calculated using BLOSUM62-based TCRdist between CDR3 peptides within each V-J. Welch's t-statistics and random forest reduced some 510 V-J features to 13, which were used in a naive Bayes classifier (R e1071). Through fastp at Q25 and MiXCR, TCRdb rebuilt clones from the public reads, retaining in-frame beta chains. Every CDR3 protein is listed once, alongside the most common genes and DNA of its rows. Here the V and J calls rest on TCRdb's processing, not on the authors' analysis. This sample holds under 800,000 distinct CDR3 sequences; about 15% were observed only once. Together, the top ten hold roughly 10% of the sample.

This clonotype was picked up many times. Its binding antigen is unknown. No much larger clone is present one base from it, and per-base qualities are unavailable. Counted from cysteine to phenylalanine, this CDR3 has 16 amino acids. Just the 48-base CDR3 DNA is kept, in frame starting at base 1. V was cut back by 0 bases and J by 0 bases, leaving a gap of 9 bases between them. For CDR1 and CDR2, the germline V gene lists LGHNT and FRNRAP. What the authors observed across the whole study: In validation, progression to ophthalmopathy was predicted by the model with about 70% sensitivity and approximately 78% specificity, a median of about 6.8 months before onset. Most expanded thyroid clonotypes (frequency above 0.001) were also detected in blood, a finding suggesting that blood repertoires may reflect thyroid immune responses. Sample size was not statistically predetermined, and investigators were not blinded to group allocation. A model built on a 13 V-J signature distinguished ophthalmopathy from stable hyperthyroidism, reaching about 89% sensitivity and 81% to 83% specificity in cross-validation and 80%/75% in testing.

The receptor comes from a woman aged 18-29 years with Graves' hyperthyroidism. Source material: blood. The chain is assembled from TRBV12-5 and TRBJ2-1; the D gene is perhaps TRBD2, from 6 matching bases. The encoded CDR3 is CASGLVTGASYNEQFF. The DNA sequence is given as TGTGCTAGTGGTTTGGTGACGGGAGCCTCCTACAATGAGCAGTTCTTC.